The TCR beta chain described here comes from a study of shared clonotypes between healthy human individuals. Clones were sequenced by immunoSEQ multiplex PCR, and TCRdb holds only the in-frame ones, with some missing. The profile covers 800,000 to 950,000 clones, with about 96% appearing a single time and around 0.25% taken by the ten largest. Naive CD8 isolation took CD45RO-negative cells positively selected for CCR7 and excluded terminally differentiated effector memory CD45RA+ cells. CDR1 SGHAT and CDR2 FQNNGV come from the germline V gene. The CDR3 is made up of 12 amino acids. Trimming cost V 0 bases and J 10 bases, with 7 bases left between them.

The sequenced sample was naive CD8+ T cells sorted from blood. The V call is TRBV11-2, the J call TRBJ2-1; no firm D call. The TCR originated in a man in his thirties or forties in good health. This CDR3 reads CASSLDWVEQFF. Here the CDR3 DNA reads TGTGCCAGCAGCTTAGATTGGGTAGAGCAGTTCTTC.